This T cell receptor (beta chain) originates from a study of patients and donors after allogeneic stem cell transplantation. MiXCR, run by TCRdb on the RT-PCR reads, gives a single entry per CDR3 protein. The data contain hundreds of thousands of distinct CDR3 sequences, about a sixth of them singletons. This CDR3 region has 14 residues. The trim removed 5 bases at V and 4 bases at J, leaving 10 bases unmatched. The germline gives CDR1 DFQATT, CDR2 SNEGSKA (reference sequence). A few counts support this clonotype. The clonotype comes from a human donor who was either an allogeneic HSCT recipient or a stem cell or donor lymphocyte infusion donor (not recorded which). It is not recorded whose cells these are; they may come from a transplant donor. The sequencing sample was made of blood, either unsorted or a sorted T cell fraction (not recorded which). V and J are TRBV20-1 and TRBJ1-2; 7 positions match TRBD1. The DNA for the CDR3 is TGCAGTGCTCAGAGAAGGGGGCGCGGCTATGGCTACACCTTC. Amino acids: CSAQRRGRGYGYTF.